This TCR beta chain was sequenced during a study of cytomegalovirus exposure and HLA in healthy donors. Study observations and caveats: Upon later analysis, HLA-associated TCR beta chains proved more clonally expanded than other, equally common chains.

In the case of this clone: What it binds is not known.

PCR primers comprised 60 Vbeta and 13 Jbeta primers. Some clones are missing from TCRdb's copy, which holds only in-frame ones; the method was immunoSEQ multiplex PCR. The sample lists about 200,000 clones; around four fifths were seen once. V dropped 0 bases and J dropped 6 bases, with 10 bases sitting between them. CDR1 is SGHNT, CDR2 YYREEE, per germline (reference sequence). The CDR3 is 14 residues long. Each of the donors was a healthy bone marrow donor. What was sequenced was PBMCs. This TCR came from a man aged 50-60 years in good health and CMV-seronegative. This rearrangement joins TRBV5-4 to TRBJ2-1; tentatively, D is TRBD2 (5 bases). Written as DNA, the CDR3 is TGTGCCAGCAGCTTGGCCGGGGTAGGCAATGAGCAGTTCTTC. It is translated as CASSLAGVGNEQFF.